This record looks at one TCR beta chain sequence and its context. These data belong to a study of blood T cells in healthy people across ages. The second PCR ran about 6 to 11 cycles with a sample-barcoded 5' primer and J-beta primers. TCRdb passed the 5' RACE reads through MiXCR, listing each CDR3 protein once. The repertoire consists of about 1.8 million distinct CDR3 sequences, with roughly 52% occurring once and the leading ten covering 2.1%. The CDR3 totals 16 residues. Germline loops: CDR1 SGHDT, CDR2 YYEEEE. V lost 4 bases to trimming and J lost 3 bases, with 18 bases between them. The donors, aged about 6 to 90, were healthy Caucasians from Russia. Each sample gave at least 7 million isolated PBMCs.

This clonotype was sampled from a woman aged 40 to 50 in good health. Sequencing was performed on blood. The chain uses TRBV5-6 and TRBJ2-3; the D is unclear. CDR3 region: CASSTPTILITDTQYF. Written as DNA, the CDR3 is TGTGCCAGCAGCACCCCGACGATATTGATTACAGATACGCAGTATTTT.